This record covers a single TCR beta chain. The data were obtained in a study of Ad26.COV2.S vaccination and SARS-CoV-2 variants. Trimming removed 0 bases from V and 7 bases from J, with 10 bases in between. The CDR3 covers 14 residues. Germline assignment: CDR1 SGHRS and CDR2 YFSETQ. Using immunoSEQ multiplex PCR, the repertoire was profiled, and TCRdb retains in-frame clones only, with some absent. The repertoire holds roughly 410,000 clones, with around four fifths as singletons. Sample treatment: around 19 received Ad26.COV2.S at low or high dose, single or two shots; about five received placebo; per-sample allocation not given. On day 63 after the first injection, vaccine and placebo recipients gave samples.

The sequence was obtained from a person aged 18 to 59 who received the Ad26.COV2.S COVID-19 vaccine or a placebo. The sequencing here drew on peripheral blood, taken in a trial of Ad26.COV2.S vaccine versus placebo. The chain couples TRBV5-1 to TRBJ2-2; D possibly uses TRBD1 or TRBD2 (5 bases each). CDR3 region: CASSLGWDRGELFF. CDR3 nucleotides: TGCGCCAGCAGCTTGGGATGGGACCGCGGGGAGCTGTTTTTT.